One T cell receptor beta chain is described in this entry. Sequenced by immunoSEQ multiplex PCR; TCRdb stores in-frame clones only, minus some. The data hold about 52,000 clones, with 90% to 95% observed a single time. With 0 bases removed from V and 6 bases from J, the gap between germline ends came to 4 bases. The CDR3 is 12 residues long. Per the germline V gene, CDR1 is SGDLS and CDR2 is YYNGEE. These data are taken from a study of control samples from healthy donors and cancer patients. The chain joins TRBV9 to TRBJ2-1; D is undetermined. Material: blood. The origin of this receptor is a man younger than 40 in good health. The CDR3 DNA reads as TGTGCCAGCAGCGTAGTCCCCAATGAGCAGTTCTTC. It codes for CASSVVPNEQFF.